This is a list of T cell receptor beta chains from one sample in a study of blood T cell repertoires in COVID-19. The table came from immunoSEQ multiplex PCR; TCRdb's copy has only in-frame clones and leaves some out. The data contain about 24,000 clones, roughly 89% of them seen just once; the ten biggest clones take up approximately 19%. What was sequenced was peripheral blood. All receptors derive from a human donor in a cohort sampled during active COVID-19. CDR3s include the opening cysteine and the closing phenylalanine or tryptophan. The order of the fields is D gene, clone size, V gene, J gene, CDR3 protein, CDR3 DNA. D genes are given only for firm matches. Size is stated for part of the rows, as once, few or many counts, or as a class when the clone is expanded.

TRBD1,once,TRBV18,TRBJ1-1,CASSLTTGEWYTEAFF,TGTGCCAGCTCACTGACTACAGGGGAATGGTACACTGAAGCTTTCTTT
NA,NA,TRBV10-3,TRBJ2-7,CAISNQGNHEQYF,TGTGCCATCAGTAACCAGGGTAACCACGAGCAGTACTTC
TRBD1,NA,TRBV5-8,TRBJ2-7,CASSLRGLNEQYF,TGTGCCAGCAGCTTGAGGGGGCTCAACGAGCAGTACTTC
TRBD2,NA,TRBV6-1,TRBJ2-2,CASSGGLAGPNTGELFF,TGTGCCAGCAGTGGGGGACTAGCGGGGCCTAACACCGGGGAGCTGTTTTTT
TRBD1,NA,TRBV19,TRBJ1-2,CASSIQGQAYGYTF,TGTGCCAGTAGTATCCAGGGACAGGCCTATGGCTACACCTTC
TRBD2,NA,TRBV7-2,TRBJ2-1,CASSLLGTSGSGEQFF,TGTGCCAGCAGCTTACTGGGGACTAGCGGGAGTGGTGAGCAGTTCTTC
NA,NA,TRBV4-2,TRBJ1-2,CASSQEPQTTGVGYTF,TGTGCCAGCAGCCAAGAACCGCAGACGACGGGAGTTGGCTACACCTTC
NA,NA,TRBV11-1,TRBJ1-1,CASSPTSVNTEAFF,TGTGCCAGCAGCCCTACGTCGGTGAACACTGAAGCTTTCTTT
TRBD1,NA,TRBV2,TRBJ2-7,CASGTGSYEQYF,TGTGCCAGTGGGACAGGCTCCTACGAGCAGTACTTC
TRBD1,NA,TRBV6-5,TRBJ1-2,CASLDRHLPYGYTF,TGTGCCAGCTTGGACAGGCATCTCCCCTATGGCTACACCTTC